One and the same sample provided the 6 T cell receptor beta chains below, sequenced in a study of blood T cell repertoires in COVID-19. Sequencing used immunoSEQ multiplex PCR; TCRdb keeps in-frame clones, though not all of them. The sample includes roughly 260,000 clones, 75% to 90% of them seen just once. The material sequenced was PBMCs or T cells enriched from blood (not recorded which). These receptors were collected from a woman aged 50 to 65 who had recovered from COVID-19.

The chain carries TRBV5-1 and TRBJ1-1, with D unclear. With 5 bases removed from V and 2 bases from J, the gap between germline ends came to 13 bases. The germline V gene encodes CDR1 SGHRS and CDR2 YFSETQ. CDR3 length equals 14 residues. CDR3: CASSPGGVNTEAFF. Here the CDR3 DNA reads TGCGCCAGCAGTCCCGGAGGAGTAAACACTGAAGCTTTCTTT.

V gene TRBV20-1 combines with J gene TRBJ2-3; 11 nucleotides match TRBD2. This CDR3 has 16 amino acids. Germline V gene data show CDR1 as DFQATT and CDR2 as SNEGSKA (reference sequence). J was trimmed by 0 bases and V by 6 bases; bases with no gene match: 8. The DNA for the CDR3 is TGCAGTGCCAGTGGTGGGACTAGCGGTAGCACAGATACGCAGTATTTT. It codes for CSASGGTSGSTDTQYF.

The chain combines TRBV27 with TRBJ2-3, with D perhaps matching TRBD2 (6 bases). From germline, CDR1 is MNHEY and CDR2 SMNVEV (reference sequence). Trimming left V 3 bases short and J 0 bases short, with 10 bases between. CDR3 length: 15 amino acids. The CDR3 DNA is TGTGCCAGCAGTTTCAGGCGGGGAAGCACAGATACGCAGTATTTT. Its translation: CASSFRRGSTDTQYF.

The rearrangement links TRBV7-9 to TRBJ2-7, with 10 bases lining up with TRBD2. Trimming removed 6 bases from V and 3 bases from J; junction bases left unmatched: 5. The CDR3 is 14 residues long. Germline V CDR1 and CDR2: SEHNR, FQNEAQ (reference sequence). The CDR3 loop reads CASSSSGRGYEQYF. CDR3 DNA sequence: TGTGCCAGCAGTTCCAGCGGGAGGGGCTACGAGCAGTACTTC.

CDR3 loop: CASSFSGGKYEQYF. The CDR3 bases are TGTGCCAGCAGTTTTTCAGGGGGCAAATACGAGCAGTACTTC. This chain links TRBV27 with TRBJ2-7; 8 bases map to TRBD1. The junction had 5 bases not matched to a gene; V was cut back by 3 bases and J by 4 bases. The CDR3 covers 14 residues. Germline V gene data show CDR1 as MNHEY and CDR2 as SMNVEV (reference sequence).

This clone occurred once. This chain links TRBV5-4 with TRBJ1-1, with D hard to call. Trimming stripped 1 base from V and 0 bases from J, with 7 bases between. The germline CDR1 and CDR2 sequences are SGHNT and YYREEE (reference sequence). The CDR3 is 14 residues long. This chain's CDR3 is CASSLSHMNTEAFF. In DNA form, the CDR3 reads TGTGCCAGCAGCTTGTCCCACATGAACACTGAAGCTTTCTTT.